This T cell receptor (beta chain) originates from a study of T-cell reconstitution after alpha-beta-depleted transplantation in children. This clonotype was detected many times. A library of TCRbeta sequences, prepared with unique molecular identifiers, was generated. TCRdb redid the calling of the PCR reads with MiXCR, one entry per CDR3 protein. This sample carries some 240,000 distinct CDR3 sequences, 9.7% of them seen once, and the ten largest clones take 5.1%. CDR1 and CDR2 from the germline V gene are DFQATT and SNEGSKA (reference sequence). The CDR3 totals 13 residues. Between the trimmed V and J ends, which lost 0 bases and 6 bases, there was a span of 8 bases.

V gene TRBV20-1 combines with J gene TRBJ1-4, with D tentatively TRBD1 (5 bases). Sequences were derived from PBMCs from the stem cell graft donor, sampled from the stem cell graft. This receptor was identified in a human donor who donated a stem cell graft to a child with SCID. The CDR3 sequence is CSARDGGYEKLFF. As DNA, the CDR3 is TGCAGTGCTAGAGATGGGGGGTATGAAAAACTGTTTTTT.